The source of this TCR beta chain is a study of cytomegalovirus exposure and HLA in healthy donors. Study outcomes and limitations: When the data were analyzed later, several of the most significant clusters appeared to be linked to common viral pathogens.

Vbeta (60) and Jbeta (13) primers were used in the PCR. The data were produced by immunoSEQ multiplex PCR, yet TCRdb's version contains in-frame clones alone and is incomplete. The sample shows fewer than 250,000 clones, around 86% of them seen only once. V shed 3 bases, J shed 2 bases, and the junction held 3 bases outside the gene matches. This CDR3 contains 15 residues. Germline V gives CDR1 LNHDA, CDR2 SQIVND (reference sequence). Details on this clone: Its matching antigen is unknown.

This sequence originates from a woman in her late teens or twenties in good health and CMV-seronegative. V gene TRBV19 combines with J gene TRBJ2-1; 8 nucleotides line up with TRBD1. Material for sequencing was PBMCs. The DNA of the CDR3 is TGTGCCAGTAGTATCCGGGACAGGACCTACAATGAGCAGTTCTTC. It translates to CASSIRDRTYNEQFF. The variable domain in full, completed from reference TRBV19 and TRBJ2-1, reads DGGITQSPKYLFRKEGQNVTLSCEQNLNHDAMYWYRQDPGQGLRLIYYSQIVNDFQKGDIAEGYSVSREKKESFPLTVTSAQKNPTAFYLCASSIRDRTYNEQFFGPGTRLTVL.